Only a few counts were recorded for the clone carrying this T cell receptor (beta chain). What it binds is unknown. The data derive from a study of vaccination and CD4 T cells after COVID-19. V was shortened by 6 bases and J by 0 bases, with 5 bases between the two germline ends. The CDR3 sequence is 12 residues long. Treatment in this sample: roughly 10-day PBMC culture with coronavirus spike peptide pools or control peptides (ViraFEST assay). Ahead of the COVID-19 pandemic (2011-2018), the CD4+ T cells of the unexposed donor were collected. Sequencing of cultured CD4+ T cell DNA used the Oncomine TCR Beta short-read assay. A single record per CDR3 protein comes from TCRdb applying MiXCR to the PCR reads. The table has several thousand distinct CDR3 sequences, roughly 40% seen once.

This TCR derives from a human donor in good health. The chain employs TRBV12-3 or TRBV12-4 and TRBJ1-2; D unresolved. The specimen was CD4+ T cells from blood, cultured in vitro. The DNA of the CDR3 is TGTGCCAGCAGGAGATCTAACTATGGCTACACCTTC. Translated: CASRRSNYGYTF.